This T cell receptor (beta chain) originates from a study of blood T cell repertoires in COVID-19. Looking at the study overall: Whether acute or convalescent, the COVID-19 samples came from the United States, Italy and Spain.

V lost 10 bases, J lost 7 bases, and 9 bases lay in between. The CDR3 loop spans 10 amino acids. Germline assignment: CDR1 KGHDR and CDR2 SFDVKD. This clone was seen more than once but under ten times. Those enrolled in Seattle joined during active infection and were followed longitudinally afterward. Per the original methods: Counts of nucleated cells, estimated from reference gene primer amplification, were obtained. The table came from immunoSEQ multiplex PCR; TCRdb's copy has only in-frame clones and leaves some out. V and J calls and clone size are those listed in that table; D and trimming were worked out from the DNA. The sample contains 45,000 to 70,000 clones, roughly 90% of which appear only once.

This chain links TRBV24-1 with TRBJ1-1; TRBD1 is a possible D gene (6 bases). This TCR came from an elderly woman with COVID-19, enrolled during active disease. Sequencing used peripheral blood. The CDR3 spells CATLDSEAFF. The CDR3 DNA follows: TGTGCCACGTTGGACAGTGAAGCTTTCTTT.